This T cell receptor (beta chain) is from a study of blood T cells in healthy people across ages. The CDR3 is made up of 14 amino acids. Germline CDR1 is KGHSH and CDR2 is LQKENI. Trimming shortened V by 5 bases and J by 6 bases, and 16 bases separated the two germline ends. The second PCR ran roughly 7 to 11 cycles with a sample-barcoded 5' primer and J-beta primers. TCRdb reprocessed the 5' RACE reads with MiXCR, giving one entry per CDR3 protein. In the table there are 710,000 or so distinct CDR3 sequences, roughly 20% of which are singletons. Isolated per sample were at least 6 million PBMCs. The specimen sequenced was blood. The receptor was isolated from a man between 70 and 80 years old in good health. This sequence joins TRBV18 and TRBJ1-1; D perhaps matches TRBD1 (5 bases). CDR3: CASSIDRRISEAFF. CDR3 nucleotide sequence: TGTGCCAGCTCAATAGACAGACGTATCTCTGAAGCTTTCTTT. The variable domain in full, with the rest retrieved from reference TRBV18 and TRBJ1-1, is NAGVMQNPRHLVRRRGQEARLRCSPMKGHSHVYWYRQLPEEGLKFMVYLQKENIIDESGMPKERFSAEFPKEGPSILRIQQVVRGDSAAYFCASSIDRRISEAFFGQGTRLTVV.